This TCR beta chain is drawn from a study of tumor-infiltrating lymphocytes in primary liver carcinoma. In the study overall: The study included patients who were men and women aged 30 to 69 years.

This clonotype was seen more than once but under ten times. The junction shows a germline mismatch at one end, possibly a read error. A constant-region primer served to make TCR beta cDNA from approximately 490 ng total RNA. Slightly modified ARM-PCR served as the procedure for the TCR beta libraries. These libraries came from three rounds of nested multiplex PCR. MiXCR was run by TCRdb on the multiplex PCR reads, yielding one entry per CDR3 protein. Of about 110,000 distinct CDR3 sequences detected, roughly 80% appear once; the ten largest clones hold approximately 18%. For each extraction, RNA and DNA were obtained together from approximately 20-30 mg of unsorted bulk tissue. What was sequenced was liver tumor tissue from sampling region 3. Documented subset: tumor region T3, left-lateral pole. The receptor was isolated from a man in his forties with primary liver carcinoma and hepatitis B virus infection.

In DNA, the CDR3 is TGTGTCAGCAGCGAGGCGGCGGGGGCAGGCAATCAGCCTCAGCATTTT. This sequence encodes CVSSEAAGAGNQPQHF. The V gene is TRBV4-2, the J gene TRBJ1-5, with D perhaps matching TRBD1 (6 bases). This CDR3 is 16 amino acids long. Germline CDR1 and CDR2: LGHNA and YNFKEQ.